Listed here is a single T cell receptor beta chain. This CDR3 is 16 amino acids long. V was clipped by 5 bases and J by 1 base; unmatched bases: 8. Looked up from germline, CDR1 is SGHAT and CDR2 is FQNNGV. This specimen comes from a study of CD8 T cells in Susac syndrome. The authors carried out high-throughput sequencing of TCR beta. They applied it to CD8+ and CD4+ T cells obtained from blood. The individuals used as controls were healthy donors who had been matched for both age and sex. Negative isolation was applied to CD8+ and CD4+ T cells, and FACS enrichment was applied to TEMRA cells. The authors reverse transcribed roughly 0.45 to 1 ug RNA with random hexamers. TCR beta CDR3 was amplified by immunoSEQ multiplex PCR. This amplification extended across 54 Vbeta and 13 Jbeta segments. MiXCR, applied by TCRdb to the immunoSEQ multiplex PCR reads, yields one record per CDR3 protein. The profile shows roughly 200,000 distinct CDR3 sequences, 85% to 95% of them singletons.

The TCR originated in a human donor in good health. The V and J genes are TRBV11-2 and TRBJ2-3; 8 nucleotides agree with TRBD2. Sequencing input: CD4+ T cells from PBMCs. As DNA, the CDR3 is TGTGCCAGCAGCACTCAGCGGGGGCGACGCACAGATACGCAGTATTTT. It codes for CASSTQRGRRTDTQYF. Complete variable domain (other parts from reference TRBV11-2 and TRBJ2-3): EAGVAQSPRYKIIEKRQSVAFWCNPISGHATLYWYQQILGQGPKLLIQFQNNGVVDDSQLPKDRFSAERLKGVDSTLKIQPAKLEDSAVYLCASSTQRGRRTDTQYFGPGTRLTVL.